The 10 T cell receptor beta chains given below trace back to one sample, sequenced in a study of cytomegalovirus exposure and HLA in healthy donors. In the PCR, 60 Vbeta and 13 Jbeta primers were used. Data came from immunoSEQ multiplex PCR; TCRdb stores just in-frame clones and leaves some out. Of about 100,000 clones listed, more than 75% are singletons. Sequenced input: PBMCs. These receptors all come from a middle-aged woman in good health and CMV-seronegative.

CDR3 nucleotides: TGTGCCAGCATTGCGGTGAGCTCTGGAAACACCATATATTTT. Translating it yields CASIAVSSGNTIYF. This chain joins TRBV7-2 and TRBJ1-3; D gene unclear. The V gene lost 7 bases and the J gene lost 0 bases, with 10 bases spanning the gap. This CDR3 has 14 residues. The germline V gene encodes CDR1 SGHTA and CDR2 FQGNSA.

This chain joins TRBV5-4 and TRBJ2-6, with 7 positions matching TRBD2. The CDR3 consists of 20 residues. V shed 4 bases, J shed 1 base, and the junction held 17 bases outside the gene matches. Germline V gene data show CDR1 as SGHNT and CDR2 as YYREEE (reference sequence). The CDR3: CASSPKLGGNSNSGANVLTF. The CDR3 nucleotides read TGTGCCAGCAGCCCGAAATTGGGGGGGAACTCTAATTCTGGGGCCAACGTCCTGACTTTC. Combining the CDR3 with reference TRBV5-4 and TRBJ2-6 gives the whole variable domain ETGVTQSPTHLIKTRGQQVTLRCSSQSGHNTVSWYQQALGQGPQFIFQYYREEENGRGNFPPRFSGLQFPNYSSELNVNALELDDSALYLCASSPKLGGNSNSGANVLTFGAGSRLTVL.

The V call is TRBV14, the J call TRBJ2-1, with TRBD2 matching 9 bases. From germline, CDR1 is SGHDN and CDR2 FVKESK. V gave up 4 bases and J gave up 8 bases; unmatched junction bases: 15. The CDR3 covers 17 residues. The CDR3, as DNA: TGTGCCAGCAGCCGGGGTTCCCTCGCGGGAGGGTTTGATGAGCAGTTCTTC. Translating it yields CASSRGSLAGGFDEQFF.

This chain uses TRBV10-3 with TRBJ2-7; D remains unclear. V lost 3 bases, J lost 2 bases, and 5 bases lay in between. This CDR3 comprises 12 residues. In germline, CDR1 is ENHRY, CDR2 SYGVKD. CDR3 nucleotide sequence: TGTGCCATCAGTGACAGCGCCTACGAGCAGTACTTC. This translates into CAISDSAYEQYF.

The rearrangement links TRBV7-2 to TRBJ2-5; 11 positions agree with TRBD2. With 7 bases clipped from V and 1 base from J, the junction kept 5 bases outside the gene matches. The germline V gene encodes CDR1 SGHTA and CDR2 FQGNSA. The CDR3 sequence is 15 residues long. This chain's CDR3 is CASKLAGGPQETQYF. The DNA for the CDR3 is TGTGCCAGCAAATTAGCGGGAGGGCCCCAAGAGACCCAGTACTTC.

This chain uses TRBV11-3 with TRBJ2-1, with D possibly TRBD1 on 5 matching bases. Germline CDR1 is SGHNT and CDR2 is YENEEA. This CDR3 spans 15 amino acids. Trimming left V 1 base short and J 8 bases short, with 15 bases between. The CDR3 bases are TGTGCCAGCAGCTTAGGTCGTCAGGGTGGCCATGAGCAGTTCTTC. Amino acid sequence: CASSLGRQGGHEQFF.

The rearrangement joins TRBV6-6 to TRBJ2-7, with D tentatively TRBD1 (5 bases). V was pared by 0 bases and J by 0 bases, with 9 bases between. Germline CDR1 reads MNHNY; CDR2 reads SVGAGI (reference sequence). The length of the CDR3 is 15 residues. Written as DNA, the CDR3 is TGTGCCAGCAGTTACTCTGGTGACAGCTCCTACGAGCAGTACTTC. Amino acids: CASSYSGDSSYEQYF.

The chain carries TRBV2 and TRBJ1-1; possible D gene TRBD1, 5 bases. Trimming removed 2 bases from V and 4 bases from J, with 8 bases in between. The germline gives CDR1 SNHLY, CDR2 FYNNEI. CDR3 length equals 13 residues. CDR3 DNA sequence: TGTGCCAGCAGTGAACAGGGAATCACTGAAGCTTTCTTT. This encodes CASSEQGITEAFF.

The rearrangement uses TRBV15 and TRBJ2-3; TRBD2 might be the D (5 bases). Germline V gives CDR1 LNHNV, CDR2 YYDKDF (reference sequence). The CDR3 runs 16 residues. Trimming left V 1 base short and J 0 bases short, with 11 bases between. The CDR3 nucleotides read TGTGCCACCAGCAGAGGGAGGTTACCAAGCACAGATACGCAGTATTTT. It is translated as CATSRGRLPSTDTQYF.

This chain joins TRBV30 and TRBJ2-5, with 7 bases identical to TRBD1. The end of the DNA aligns better with TRBJ2-7, so the J call may be wrong. Germline loops: CDR1 GTSNPN, CDR2 SVGIG (reference sequence). This CDR3 comprises 13 residues. The CDR3 nucleotides read TGTGCCTGGAGTACAGGGGCCCCCTACGAGCAGTACTTC. Protein sequence: CAWSTGAPYEQYF.